The subject of this entry is one T cell receptor (beta chain). Its specificity is unknown. The germline V and J ends were trimmed by 1 base and 1 base, with 13 bases remaining between them. Germline V gene sequence: CDR1 SGHAT, CDR2 FQNNGV. The CDR3 is 16 residues long. This record comes from a study of cytotoxic CD8 clonotypes in ibrutinib-treated CLL. Study background: For this cohort, patients were some eleven relapsed/refractory and 15 treatment-naive, while roughly 17 were IGHV unmutated.

Overall study findings and caveats: Shared public clonotypes were rare, and on treatment they either got smaller or stayed the same.

Generated by immunoSEQ multiplex PCR, the TCRdb table keeps only in-frame clones and is missing some. Here the sample spans a few hundred thousand clones, 67% being singletons. The chain carries TRBV11-2 and TRBJ2-5; D might be TRBD1 (6 bases). The TCR comes from a human donor with chronic lymphocytic leukemia. Material: PBMCs, obtained after 36 months of ibrutinib treatment. The CDR3 DNA is TGTGCCAGCAGCTTAGTCCCGGCAGGGGCCCAAGAGACCCAGTACTTC. Its protein is CASSLVPAGAQETQYF.